The clone carrying this TCR beta chain occurred many times. This sample is drawn from a study of tumor-infiltrating lymphocytes in oesophageal squamous cell carcinoma. Via MiXCR, TCRdb re-called the PCR reads, giving one row per CDR3 protein. The sample shows about 6,000 distinct CDR3 sequences, more than 14% of them seen only once. The length of the CDR3 is 16 residues. V was pared by 5 bases and J by 0 bases, with 6 bases of the junction left unmatched. Germline V gene sequence: CDR1 WSHSY, CDR2 SAAADI. The V and J genes are TRBV10-2 and TRBJ1-3; 8 bases are shared with TRBD1. This clonotype originated in a male donor with esophageal squamous cell carcinoma. Source material: esophageal tumor tissue. CDR3 DNA sequence: TGCGCCAGCAGTAAAGCGGACAGGGACTCTGGAAACACCATATATTTT. It is translated as CASSKADRDSGNTIYF.